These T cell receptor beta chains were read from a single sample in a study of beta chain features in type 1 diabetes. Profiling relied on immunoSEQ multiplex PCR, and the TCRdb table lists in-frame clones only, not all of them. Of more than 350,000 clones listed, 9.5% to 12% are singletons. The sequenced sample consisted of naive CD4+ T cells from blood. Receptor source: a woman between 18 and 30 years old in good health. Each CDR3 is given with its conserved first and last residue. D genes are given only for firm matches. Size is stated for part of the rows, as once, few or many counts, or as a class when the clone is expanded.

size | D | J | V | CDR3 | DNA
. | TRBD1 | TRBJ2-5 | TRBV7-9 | CASSSLGQIQETQYF | TGTGCCAGCAGCTCCCTGGGACAGATCCAAGAGACCCAGTACTTC
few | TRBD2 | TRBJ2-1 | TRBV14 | CASSQFSGMVRNEQFF | TGTGCCAGCAGCCAATTTAGCGGGATGGTTCGTAATGAGCAGTTCTTC
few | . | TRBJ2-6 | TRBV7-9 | CASSQVDSLSGANVLTF | TGTGCCAGCAGCCAAGTGGACAGTCTGTCTGGGGCCAACGTCCTGACTTTC
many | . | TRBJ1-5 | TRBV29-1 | CSVRKDGDQPQHF | TGCAGCGTTCGTAAGGACGGAGATCAGCCCCAGCATTTT
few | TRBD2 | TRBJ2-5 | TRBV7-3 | CASSPQRGGLETQYF | TGTGCCAGCAGCCCACAACGGGGGGGCCTGGAGACCCAGTACTTC
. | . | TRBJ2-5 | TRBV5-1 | CASSSTGRRQETQYF | TGCGCCAGCAGCTCCACCGGGCGGAGACAAGAGACCCAGTACTTC
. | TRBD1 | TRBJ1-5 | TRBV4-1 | CASSPSGGPFSNQPQHF | TGCGCCAGCAGCCCCTCAGGGGGGCCATTTAGCAATCAGCCCCAGCATTTT
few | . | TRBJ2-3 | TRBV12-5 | CASGAVGDTQYF | TGTGCTAGTGGTGCGGTAGGGGATACGCAGTATTTT
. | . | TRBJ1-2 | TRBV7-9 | CASSLGQGNGYTF | TGTGCCAGCAGCTTAGGCCAGGGGAATGGCTACACCTTC
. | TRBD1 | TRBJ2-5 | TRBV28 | CASSFDRVQETQYF | TGTGCCAGCAGTTTTGACAGGGTCCAAGAGACCCAGTACTTC
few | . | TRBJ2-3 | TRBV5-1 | CASSDGTLAITDTQYF | TGCGCCAGCAGCGATGGGACGCTGGCAATCACAGATACGCAGTATTTT
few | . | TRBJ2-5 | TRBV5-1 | CASRLGREETQYF | TGCGCCAGCAGGCTTGGTAGGGAAGAGACCCAGTACTTC
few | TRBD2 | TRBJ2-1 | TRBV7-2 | CASSLALAGKSEQFF | TGTGCCAGCAGCTTAGCGCTAGCGGGCAAAAGCGAGCAGTTCTTC
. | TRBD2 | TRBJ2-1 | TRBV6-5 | CASSYEGLAAYNEQFF | TGTGCCAGCAGTTACGAGGGACTAGCGGCTTACAATGAGCAGTTCTTC
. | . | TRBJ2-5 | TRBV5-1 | CASTPDGGRQETQYF | TGCGCCAGCACACCCGACGGGGGCAGACAAGAGACCCAGTACTTC
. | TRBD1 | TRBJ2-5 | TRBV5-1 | CASSRGQGETQYF | TGCGCCAGCAGCAGGGGGCAAGGAGAGACCCAGTACTTC
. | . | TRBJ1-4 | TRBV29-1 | CSVEEGDEKLFF | TGCAGCGTTGAAGAAGGTGATGAAAAACTGTTTTTT
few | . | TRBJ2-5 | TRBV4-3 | CASSPSGGNVETQYF | TGCGCCAGCAGCCCCTCCGGGGGTAACGTGGAGACCCAGTACTTC
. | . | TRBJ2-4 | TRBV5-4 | CASSSRIRVWNIQYF | TGTGCCAGCAGCTCACGGATCCGAGTCTGGAACATTCAGTACTTC
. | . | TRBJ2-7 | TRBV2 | CASREYLEQYF | TGTGCCAGCAGAGAATACCTGGAGCAGTACTTC
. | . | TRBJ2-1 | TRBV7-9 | CASLLGNEQFF | TGTGCCAGCCTCCTTGGGAATGAGCAGTTCTTC
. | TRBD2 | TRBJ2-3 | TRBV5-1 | CASSSLTSGGTDTQYF | TGCGCCAGCAGCTCACTGACTAGCGGAGGCACAGATACGCAGTATTTT
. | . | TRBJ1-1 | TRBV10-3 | CAISQGSNTEAFF | TGTGCCATCTCTCAAGGTTCGAACACTGAAGCTTTCTTT
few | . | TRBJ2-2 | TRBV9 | CASSVVGPTVGTGELFF | TGTGCCAGCAGCGTAGTGGGGCCAACGGTAGGCACCGGGGAGCTGTTTTTT
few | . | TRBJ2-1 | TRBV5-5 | CASSFPDNEQFF | TGTGCCAGCAGCTTTCCAGACAATGAGCAGTTCTTC
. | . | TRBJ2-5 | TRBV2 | CASGQRQETQYF | TGTGCCAGTGGACAGAGGCAGGAGACCCAGTACTTC
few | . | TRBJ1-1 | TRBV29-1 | CSVSRGGFATEAFF | TGCAGCGTGAGCCGGGGGGGATTCGCCACTGAAGCTTTCTTT
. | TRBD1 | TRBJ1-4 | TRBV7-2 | CASSPMIDRELFF | TGTGCCAGCAGCCCGATGATCGACAGGGAACTGTTTTTT
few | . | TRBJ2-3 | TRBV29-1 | CSVEDSHFTDTQYF | TGCAGCGTTGAAGACAGCCACTTCACAGATACGCAGTATTTT
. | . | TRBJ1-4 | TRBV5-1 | CASSLERPAKEKLFF | TGCGCCAGCAGCTTGGAACGGCCGGCGAAAGAAAAACTGTTTTTT
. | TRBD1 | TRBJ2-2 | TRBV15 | CATSPGQPTGELFF | TGTGCCACCAGTCCGGGACAGCCCACCGGGGAGCTGTTTTTT
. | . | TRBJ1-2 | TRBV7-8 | CASSLQPGNNYGYTF | TGTGCCAGCAGCTTACAACCAGGGAATAACTATGGCTACACCTTC
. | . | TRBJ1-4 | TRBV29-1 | CSASRQSTNEKLFF | TGCAGCGCCAGCCGACAGTCCACTAATGAAAAACTGTTTTTT
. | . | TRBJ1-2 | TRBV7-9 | CASSFRESGYTF | TGTGCCAGCAGCTTCAGGGAGAGTGGCTACACCTTC
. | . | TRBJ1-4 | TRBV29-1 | CSASPLGGEKLFF | TGCAGCGCCTCGCCCCTGGGCGGTGAAAAACTGTTTTTT
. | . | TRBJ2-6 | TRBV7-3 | CASSPVGPYSGANVLTF | TGTGCCAGCAGCCCGGTGGGGCCATATTCTGGGGCCAACGTCCTGACTTTC
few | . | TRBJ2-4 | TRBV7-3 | CASSPQKGGGGNIQYF | TGTGCCAGCAGCCCCCAAAAGGGGGGCGGGGGAAACATTCAGTACTTC
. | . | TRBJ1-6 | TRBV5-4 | CASRSSYNSPLHF | TGTGCCAGCAGGAGCTCCTATAATTCACCCCTCCACTTT
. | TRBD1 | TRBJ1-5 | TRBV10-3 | CAISENDRGLNQPQHF | TGTGCCATCAGTGAGAATGACAGGGGTTTAAATCAGCCCCAGCATTTT
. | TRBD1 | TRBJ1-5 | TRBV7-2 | CASSDRAGNQPQHF | TGTGCCAGCAGCGACAGGGCGGGCAATCAGCCCCAGCATTTT
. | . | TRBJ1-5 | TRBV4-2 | CASSQDRNQPQHF | TGTGCCAGCAGCCAAGATCGCAATCAGCCCCAGCATTTT
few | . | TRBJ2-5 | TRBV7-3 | CASSSSADKETQYF | TGTGCCAGCAGCTCTAGCGCGGACAAAGAGACCCAGTACTTC
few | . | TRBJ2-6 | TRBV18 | CASSRRGHELSGANVLTF | TGTGCCAGCTCACGGAGAGGACACGAACTGTCTGGGGCCAACGTCCTGACTTTC
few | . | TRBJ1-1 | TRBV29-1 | CSASLVGLGSAFF | TGCAGCGCCTCCCTAGTGGGCCTAGGGAGTGCTTTCTTT
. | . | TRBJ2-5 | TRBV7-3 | CASSARPETQYF | TGTGCCAGCAGCGCCCGACCGGAGACCCAGTACTTC
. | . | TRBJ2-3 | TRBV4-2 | CASSQAGGTDTQYF | TGTGCCAGCAGCCAAGCGGGGGGCACAGATACGCAGTATTTT
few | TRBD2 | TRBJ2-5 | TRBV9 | CASSGIAGGEETQYF | TGTGCCAGCAGCGGGATAGCGGGGGGAGAGGAGACCCAGTACTTC
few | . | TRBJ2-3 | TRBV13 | CASSLGEAGGLRDTQYF | TGTGCCAGCAGCTTAGGGGAGGCAGGAGGGCTTCGAGATACGCAGTATTTT
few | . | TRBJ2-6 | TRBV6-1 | CASSEDGFGANVLTF | TGTGCCAGCAGTGAAGATGGCTTCGGGGCCAACGTCCTGACTTTC
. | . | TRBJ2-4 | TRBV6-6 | CASSGSGFKNIQYF | TGTGCCAGCAGTGGGAGCGGTTTCAAAAACATTCAGTACTTC
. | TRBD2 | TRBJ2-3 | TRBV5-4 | CASSSTQTSGTDTQYF | TGTGCCAGCAGCTCAACACAGACTAGCGGCACAGATACGCAGTATTTT
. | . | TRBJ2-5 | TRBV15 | CATSKATGEQYF | TGTGCCACCAGCAAAGCCACGGGGGAACAGTACTTC
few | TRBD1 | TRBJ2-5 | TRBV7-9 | CASSFLDRGQETQYF | TGTGCCAGCAGCTTTCTCGACAGGGGCCAAGAGACCCAGTACTTC
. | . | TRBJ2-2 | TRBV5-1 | CASSLAWLQTGELFF | TGCGCCAGCAGCTTGGCATGGTTACAAACCGGGGAGCTGTTTTTT
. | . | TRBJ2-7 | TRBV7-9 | CASSLGRLYEQYF | TGTGCCAGCAGCTTAGGACGGCTCTACGAGCAGTACTTC
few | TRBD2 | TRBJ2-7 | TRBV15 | CATSRGGSRVSEQYF | TGTGCCACCAGCAGGGGCGGGAGTCGCGTATCGGAGCAGTACTTC
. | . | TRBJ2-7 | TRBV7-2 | CASSLLNYEQYF | TGTGCCAGCAGCCTCCTTAACTACGAGCAGTACTTC
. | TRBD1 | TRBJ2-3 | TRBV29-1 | CSVGGADTQYF | TGCAGCGTAGGGGGCGCAGATACGCAGTATTTT
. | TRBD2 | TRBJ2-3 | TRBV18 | CASSPLAGLGTDTQYF | TGTGCCAGCTCACCACTAGCGGGATTGGGCACAGATACGCAGTATTTT
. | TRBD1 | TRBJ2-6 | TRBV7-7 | CASRGTDLSSGANVLTF | TGTGCCAGCAGAGGGACAGACTTGAGCTCTGGGGCCAACGTCCTGACTTTC